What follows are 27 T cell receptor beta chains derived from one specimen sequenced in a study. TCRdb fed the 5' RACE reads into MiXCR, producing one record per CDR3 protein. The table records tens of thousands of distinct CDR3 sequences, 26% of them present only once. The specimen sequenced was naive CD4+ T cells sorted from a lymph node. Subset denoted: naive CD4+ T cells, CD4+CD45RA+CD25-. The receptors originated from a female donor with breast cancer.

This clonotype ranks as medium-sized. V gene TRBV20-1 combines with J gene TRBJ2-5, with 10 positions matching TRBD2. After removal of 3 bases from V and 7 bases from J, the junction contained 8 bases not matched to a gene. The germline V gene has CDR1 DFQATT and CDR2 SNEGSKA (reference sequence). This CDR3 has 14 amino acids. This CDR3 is CSASQAGGPATQYF. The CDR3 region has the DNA TGCAGTGCTAGCCAAGCGGGGGGGCCCGCGACCCAGTACTTC.

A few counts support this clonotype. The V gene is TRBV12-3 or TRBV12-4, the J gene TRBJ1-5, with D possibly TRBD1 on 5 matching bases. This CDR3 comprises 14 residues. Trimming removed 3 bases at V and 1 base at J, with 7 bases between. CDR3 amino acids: CASSFRQSNQPQHF. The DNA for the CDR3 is TGTGCCAGCAGTTTCCGACAGAGCAATCAGCCCCAGCATTTT.

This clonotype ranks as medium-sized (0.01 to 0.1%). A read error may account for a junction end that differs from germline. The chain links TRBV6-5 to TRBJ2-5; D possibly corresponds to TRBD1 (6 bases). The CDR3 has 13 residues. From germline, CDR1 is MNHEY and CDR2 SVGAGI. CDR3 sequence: CASRGTGQATQYF. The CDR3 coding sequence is TGTGCCAGCAGAGGAACAGGGCAAGCGACCCAGTACTTC.

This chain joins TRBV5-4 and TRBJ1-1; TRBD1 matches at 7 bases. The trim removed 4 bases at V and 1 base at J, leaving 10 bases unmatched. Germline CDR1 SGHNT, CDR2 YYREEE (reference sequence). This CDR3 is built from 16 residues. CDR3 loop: CASSRIQGSWNTEAFF. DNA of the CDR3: TGTGCCAGCAGCCGTATACAGGGGAGTTGGAACACTGAAGCTTTCTTT.

The CDR3 here is CASADRDSNYGYTF. The CDR3 DNA is TGTGCCAGCGCGGACAGGGATTCTAACTATGGCTACACCTTC. This sequence joins TRBV7-9 and TRBJ1-2; 8 bases map to TRBD1. This CDR3 spans 14 amino acids. V was pared by 8 bases and J by 0 bases, with 5 bases of the junction left unmatched. Germline values: CDR1 SEHNR, CDR2 FQNEAQ (reference sequence). Supplemented by reference TRBV7-9 and TRBJ1-2, the full variable domain reads DTGVSQNPRHKITKRGQNVTFRCDPISEHNRLYWYRQTLGQGPEFLTYFQNEAQLEKSRLLSDRFSAERPKGSFSTLEIQRTEQGDSAMYLCASADRDSNYGYTFGSGTRLTVV.

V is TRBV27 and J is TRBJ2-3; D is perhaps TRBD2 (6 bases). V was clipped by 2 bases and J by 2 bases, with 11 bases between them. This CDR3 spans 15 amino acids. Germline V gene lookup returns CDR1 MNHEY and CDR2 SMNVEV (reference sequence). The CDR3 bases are TGTGCCAGCAGTTTACGGCCTAGCGTCACAGATACGCAGTATTTT. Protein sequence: CASSLRPSVTDTQYF.

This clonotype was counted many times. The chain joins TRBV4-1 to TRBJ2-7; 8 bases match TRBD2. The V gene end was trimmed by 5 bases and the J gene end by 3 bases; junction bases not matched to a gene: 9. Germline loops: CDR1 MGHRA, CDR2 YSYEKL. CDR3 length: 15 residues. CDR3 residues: CASSSLGRADYEQYF. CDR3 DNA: TGCGCCAGCAGCTCCCTCGGGAGGGCGGACTACGAGCAGTACTTC.

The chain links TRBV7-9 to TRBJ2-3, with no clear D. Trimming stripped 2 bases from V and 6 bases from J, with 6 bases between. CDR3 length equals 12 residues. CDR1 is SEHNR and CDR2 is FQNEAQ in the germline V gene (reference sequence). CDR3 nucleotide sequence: TGTGCCAGCAGCTTAATCGGTGATACGCAGTATTTT. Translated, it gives CASSLIGDTQYF.

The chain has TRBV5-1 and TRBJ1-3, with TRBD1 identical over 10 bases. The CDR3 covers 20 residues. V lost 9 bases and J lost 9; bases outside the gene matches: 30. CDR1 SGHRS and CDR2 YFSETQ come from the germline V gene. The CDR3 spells CATPNAGDRGRNSERVTIYF. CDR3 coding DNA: TGCGCCACCCCTAACGCCGGGGACAGGGGACGCAATTCGGAACGGGTCACCATATATTTT.

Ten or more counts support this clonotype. The CDR3 DNA follows: TGCGCCAGCAGCGTAGTACAGGGGGCAGGCACCGGGGAGCTGTTTTTT. It encodes CASSVVQGAGTGELFF. This chain uses TRBV5-1 with TRBJ2-2; 9 bases fit TRBD1. V lost 4 bases and J lost 4; bases outside the gene matches: 8. Germline values: CDR1 SGHRS, CDR2 YFSETQ. The CDR3 loop spans 16 amino acids.

DNA of the CDR3: TGTGCCAGCAGCGCTGAGGAGGTAGCCCTCCACTTT. Translation gives CASSAEEVALHF. This chain uses TRBV5-6 with TRBJ1-6, with D unclear. Trimming removed 4 bases from V and 14 bases from J, with 13 bases in between. This CDR3 is built from 12 residues. Germline loops: CDR1 SGHDT, CDR2 YYEEEE. Full variable domain (missing parts from reference TRBV5-6 and TRBJ1-6): DAGVTQSPTHLIKTRGQQVTLRCSPKSGHDTVSWYQQALGQGPQFIFQYYEEEERQRGNFPDRFSGHQFPNYSSELNVNALLLGDSALYLCASSAEEVALHFGNGTRLTVT.

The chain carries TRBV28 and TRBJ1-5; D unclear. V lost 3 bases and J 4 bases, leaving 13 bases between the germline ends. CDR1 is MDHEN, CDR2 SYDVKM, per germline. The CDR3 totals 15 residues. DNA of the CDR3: TGTGCCAGCAGTTTTGTTGGAAATCGGAATCAGCCCCAGCATTTT. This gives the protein CASSFVGNRNQPQHF. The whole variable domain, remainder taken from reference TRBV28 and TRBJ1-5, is DVKVTQSSRYLVKRTGEKVFLECVQDMDHENMFWYRQDPGLGLRLIYFSYDVKMKEKGDIPEGYSVSREKKERFSLILESASTNQTSMYLCASSFVGNRNQPQHFGDGTRLSIL.

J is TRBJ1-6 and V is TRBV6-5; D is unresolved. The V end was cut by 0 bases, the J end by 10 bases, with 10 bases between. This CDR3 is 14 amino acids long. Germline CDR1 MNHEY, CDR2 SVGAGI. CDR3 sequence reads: CASSYSGLGSPLHF. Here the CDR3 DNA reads TGTGCCAGCAGTTACTCAGGGCTGGGCTCACCCCTCCACTTT.

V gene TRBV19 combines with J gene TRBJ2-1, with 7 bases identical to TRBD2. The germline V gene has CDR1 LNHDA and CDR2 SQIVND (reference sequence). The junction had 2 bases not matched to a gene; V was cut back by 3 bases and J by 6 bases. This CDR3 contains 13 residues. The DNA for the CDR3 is TGTGCCAGTAGTATCCCGGGGGGCAATGAGCAGTTCTTC. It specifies CASSIPGGNEQFF.

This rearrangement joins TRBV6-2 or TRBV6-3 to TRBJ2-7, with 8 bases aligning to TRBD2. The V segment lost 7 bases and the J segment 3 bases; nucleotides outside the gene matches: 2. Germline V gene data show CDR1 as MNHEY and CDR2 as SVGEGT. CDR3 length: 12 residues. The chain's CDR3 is CASKSGSYEQYF. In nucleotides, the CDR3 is TGTGCCAGCAAAAGCGGGAGCTACGAGCAGTACTTC.

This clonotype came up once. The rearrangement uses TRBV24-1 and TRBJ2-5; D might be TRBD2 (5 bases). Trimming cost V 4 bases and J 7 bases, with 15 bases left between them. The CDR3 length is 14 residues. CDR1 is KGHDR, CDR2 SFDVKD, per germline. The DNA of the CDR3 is TGTGCCACCAGTGAAGACTCGGGGTCGGGGACCCAGTACTTC. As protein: CATSEDSGSGTQYF.

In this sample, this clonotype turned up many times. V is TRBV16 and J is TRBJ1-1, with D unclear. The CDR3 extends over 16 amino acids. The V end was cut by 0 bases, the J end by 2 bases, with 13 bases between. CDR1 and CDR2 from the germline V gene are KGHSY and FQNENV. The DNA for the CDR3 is TGTGCCAGCAGCCAATCCCCGAAAATAAGTAACACTGAAGCTTTCTTT. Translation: CASSQSPKISNTEAFF.

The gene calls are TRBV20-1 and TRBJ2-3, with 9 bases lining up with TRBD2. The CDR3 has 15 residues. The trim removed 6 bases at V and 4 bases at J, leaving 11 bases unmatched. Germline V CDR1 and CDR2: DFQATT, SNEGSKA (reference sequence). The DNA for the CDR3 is TGCAGTGCCGCGTTCGCGGGGGGGCGGTCAGATACGCAGTATTTT. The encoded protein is CSAAFAGGRSDTQYF.

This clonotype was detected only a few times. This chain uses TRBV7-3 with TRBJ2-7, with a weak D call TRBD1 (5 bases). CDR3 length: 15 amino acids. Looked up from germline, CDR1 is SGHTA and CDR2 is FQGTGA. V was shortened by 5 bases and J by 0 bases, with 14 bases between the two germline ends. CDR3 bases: TGTGCCAGCAGCCCCGGGCAGGGCTTCTCCTACGAGCAGTACTTC. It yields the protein CASSPGQGFSYEQYF.

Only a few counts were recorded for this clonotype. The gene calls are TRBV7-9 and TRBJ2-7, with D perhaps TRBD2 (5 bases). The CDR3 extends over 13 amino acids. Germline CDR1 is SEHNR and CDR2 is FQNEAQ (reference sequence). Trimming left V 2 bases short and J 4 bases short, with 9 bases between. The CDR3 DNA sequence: TGTGCCAGCAGCTTAAGCGGAGGATACGAGCAGTACTTC. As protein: CASSLSGGYEQYF.

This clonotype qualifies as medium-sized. CDR3 nucleotide sequence: TGTGCCAGCGCGGACGGAAAGCACTCTGGGGCCAACGTCCTGACTTTC. Protein: CASADGKHSGANVLTF. J is TRBJ2-6 and V is TRBV6-2 or TRBV6-3; D not certain. Germline V gene data show CDR1 as MNHEY and CDR2 as SVGEGT. Trimming took 8 bases from V and 0 from J, leaving 14 bases between them. This CDR3 contains 16 residues.

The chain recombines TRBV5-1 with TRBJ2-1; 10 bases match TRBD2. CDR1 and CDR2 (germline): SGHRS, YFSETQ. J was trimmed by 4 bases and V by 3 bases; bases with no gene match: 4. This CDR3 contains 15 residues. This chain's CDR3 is CASSSQRGGYNEQFF. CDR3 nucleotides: TGCGCCAGCAGCTCCCAGCGGGGGGGTTACAATGAGCAGTTCTTC.

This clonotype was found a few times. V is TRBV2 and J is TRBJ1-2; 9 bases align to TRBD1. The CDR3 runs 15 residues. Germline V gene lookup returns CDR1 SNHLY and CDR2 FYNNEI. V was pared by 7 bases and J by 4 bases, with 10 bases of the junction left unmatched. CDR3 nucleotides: TGTGCCAGCACCTGGGGACAGGGAAGGAGCTATGGCTACACCTTC. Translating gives CASTWGQGRSYGYTF. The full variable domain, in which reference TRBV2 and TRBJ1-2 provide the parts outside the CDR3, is EPEVTQTPSHQVTQMGQEVILRCVPISNHLYFYWYRQILGQKVEFLVSFYNNEISEKSEIFDDQFSVERPDGSNFTLKIRSTKLEDSAMYFCASTWGQGRSYGYTFGSGTRLTVV.

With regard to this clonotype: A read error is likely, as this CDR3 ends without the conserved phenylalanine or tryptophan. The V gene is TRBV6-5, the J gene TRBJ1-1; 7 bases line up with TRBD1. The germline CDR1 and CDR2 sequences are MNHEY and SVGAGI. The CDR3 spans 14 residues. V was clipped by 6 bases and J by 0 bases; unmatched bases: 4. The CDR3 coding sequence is TGTGCCAGCAGAGAGGGGGCCTTGAACACTGAAGCTTTCTCT. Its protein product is CASREGALNTEAFS.

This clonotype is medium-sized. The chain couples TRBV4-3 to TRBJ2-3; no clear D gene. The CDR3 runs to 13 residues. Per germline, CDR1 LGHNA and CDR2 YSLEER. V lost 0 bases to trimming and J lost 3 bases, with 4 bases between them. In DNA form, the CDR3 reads TGCGCCAGCAGCCAAGATAATACAGATACGCAGTATTTT. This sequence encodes CASSQDNTDTQYF.

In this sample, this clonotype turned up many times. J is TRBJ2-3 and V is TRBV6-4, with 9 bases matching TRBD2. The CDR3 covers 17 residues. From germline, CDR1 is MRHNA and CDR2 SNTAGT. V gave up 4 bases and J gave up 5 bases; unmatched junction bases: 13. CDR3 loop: CASSVRSSGVGEDTQYF. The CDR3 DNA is TGTGCCAGCAGTGTAAGGTCTAGCGGGGTCGGAGAAGATACGCAGTATTTT.

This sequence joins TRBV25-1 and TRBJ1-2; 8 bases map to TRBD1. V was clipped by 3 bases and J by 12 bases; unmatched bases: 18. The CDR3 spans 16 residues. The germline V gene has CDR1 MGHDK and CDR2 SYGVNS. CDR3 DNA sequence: TGTGCCAGCAGTGAGGGCGTCAGGACAGGGAACGTTCGCCACACCTTC. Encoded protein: CASSEGVRTGNVRHTF.